This T cell receptor beta chain was sequenced in a study of blood T cell repertoires in COVID-19. On the study more broadly: Whether acute or convalescent, the COVID-19 samples came from the United States, Italy and Spain. PBMCs, B-cell-depleted T cells, or T cells were the source of the cDNA or gDNA that made up the material.

In its sample, this clone was seen once. The CDR3 extends over 14 amino acids. V was clipped by 0 bases and J by 8 bases; unmatched bases: 4. Per the germline V gene, CDR1 is MNHNY and CDR2 is SVGAGI (reference sequence). How the authors handled the data: Nucleated cell number was recorded as an estimate derived from reference gene primer amplification. Produced via immunoSEQ multiplex PCR; TCRdb's table is partial and in-frame only. V and J calls and clone size follow that table, whereas D and trimming were derived from the DNA. The profile shows nearly 400,000 clones, around 92% of them singletons. Sequences were obtained from PBMCs or T cells enriched from blood (not recorded which). The receptor was derived from a woman younger than 45 who had recovered from COVID-19. The chain combines TRBV6-6 with TRBJ1-2, with 9 bases aligning to TRBD1. The CDR3 region is CASSYSGTGWGYTF. The CDR3 DNA sequence: TGTGCCAGCAGTTACTCGGGGACAGGGTGGGGCTACACCTTC.